Below, 21 T cell receptor beta chains from the same sample are listed, as sequenced in a study of control samples from healthy donors and cancer patients. Measured with immunoSEQ multiplex PCR; TCRdb has only the in-frame clones, and not every one. The sample has around 180,000 clones; approximately 94% are singletons. Sequences were obtained from blood. These receptors came from a woman between 18 and 30 years old in good health.

The genes are TRBV7-8 and TRBJ1-1; TRBD1 is a possible D gene (6 bases). This CDR3 is built from 13 residues. Trimming pared 1 base from V and 8 bases from J, leaving 11 bases between. Germline V gene data show CDR1 as SGHVS and CDR2 as FQNEAQ. CDR3 bases: TGTGCCAGCAGCTTAGTAGGACAGAGAGAAGCTTTCTTT. Residues: CASSLVGQREAFF.

A single count supports this clone. Other DNA sequences in the same sample also yield this CDR3. The rearrangement uses TRBV5-1 and TRBJ1-1, with TRBD1 matching over 12 bases. The CDR3 is made up of 16 amino acids. Germline V CDR1 and CDR2: SGHRS, YFSETQ. V was clipped by 4 bases and J by 0 bases; unmatched bases: 4. The CDR3 sequence is CASSLGQGAVNTEAFF. DNA of the CDR3: TGCGCCAGCAGCCTGGGACAGGGGGCCGTGAACACTGAAGCTTTCTTT.

The chain uses TRBV6-1 and TRBJ1-1, with 8 bases identical to TRBD1. The length of the CDR3 is 17 residues. Germline CDR1 is MNHNS and CDR2 is SASEGT. The V and J ends lost 4 bases and 4 bases, in that order; junction bases with no gene match: 14. This chain's CDR3 is CASSVGQGIVRLTEAFF. The CDR3 coding sequence is TGTGCCAGCAGTGTCGGACAGGGAATAGTAAGGCTCACTGAAGCTTTCTTT.

This clone was counted once. The V and J genes are TRBV12-5 and TRBJ2-1; TRBD1 matches 7 bases. V shed 4 bases and J 8 bases; nucleotides not matched to a gene: 8. Germline CDR1 is LGHNT and CDR2 is FRNRAP. The CDR3 loop spans 14 amino acids. The CDR3 bases are TGTGCTAGTGGTTCCACAGGGGCGAGGGATGAGCAGTTCTTC. Amino acids: CASGSTGARDEQFF.

V gene TRBV6-5 combines with J gene TRBJ1-4; 7 bases map to TRBD1. In germline, CDR1 is MNHEY, CDR2 SVGAGI. After removal of 4 bases from V and 6 bases from J, the junction contained 8 bases not matched to a gene. This CDR3 is built from 15 residues. The CDR3 DNA is TGTGCCAGCAGTTCCCAGACAGGGTGGTATGAAAAACTGTTTTTT. Translated: CASSSQTGWYEKLFF.

The rearrangement uses TRBV28 and TRBJ1-1; D gene uncertain. The germline gives CDR1 MDHEN, CDR2 SYDVKM. The CDR3 is 12 residues long. The germline V and J ends were trimmed by 3 bases and 8 bases, with 10 bases remaining between them. Here the CDR3 DNA reads TGTGCCAGCAGTTTTAAGAACCGCGAAGCTTTCTTT. It is translated as CASSFKNREAFF.

V gene TRBV18 combines with J gene TRBJ1-4, with TRBD1 identical over 7 bases. CDR3 length: 15 residues. Trimming removed 4 bases from V and 0 bases from J; junction bases left unmatched: 2. Germline-derived CDR1 and CDR2 are KGHSH and LQKENI. CDR3 sequence reads: CASSRGQATNEKLFF. The DNA of the CDR3 is TGTGCCAGCTCACGCGGACAGGCAACTAATGAAAAACTGTTTTTT.

The CDR3 region is CATSDTTGLAGVNEQYF. CDR3 nucleotides: TGTGCCACCAGTGATACAACGGGACTAGCGGGAGTAAACGAGCAGTACTTC. V gene TRBV24-1 combines with J gene TRBJ2-7; TRBD2 aligns across 14 bases. Germline V CDR1 and CDR2: KGHDR, SFDVKD. V shed 3 bases, J shed 5 bases, and the junction held 8 bases outside the gene matches. The CDR3 loop spans 17 amino acids.

The CDR3 nucleotides are TGTGCCAGCTCACCAGTAAGGAAAAAGAACACCGGGGAGCTGTTTTTT. Translated: CASSPVRKKNTGELFF. V is TRBV18 and J is TRBJ2-2; D gene uncertain. With 2 bases removed from V and 1 base from J, the gap between germline ends came to 11 bases. Germline assignment: CDR1 KGHSH and CDR2 LQKENI. The CDR3 length is 16 residues. Looking up the rest from reference TRBV18 and TRBJ2-2 gives the full variable domain: NAGVMQNPRHLVRRRGQEARLRCSPMKGHSHVYWYRQLPEEGLKFMVYLQKENIIDESGMPKERFSAEFPKEGPSILRIQQVVRGDSAAYFCASSPVRKKNTGELFFGEGSRLTVL.

The chain joins TRBV3-1 (or the pseudogene TRBV3-2) to TRBJ2-7; D possibly uses TRBD1 or TRBD2 (5 bases each). The CDR3 sequence is 14 residues long. Germline CDR1 LGHDT, CDR2 YNNKEL (reference sequence). V lost 4 bases and J lost 3, with 13 bases in between. In nucleotides, the CDR3 is TGTGCCAGCAGCCCCCGGGACCGAATCTACGAGCAGTACTTC. This translates into CASSPRDRIYEQYF.

In its sample, this clone was seen once. The genes are TRBV12-5 and TRBJ2-2; D unclear. CDR1 is LGHNT, CDR2 FRNRAP, per germline. The V end lost 7 bases, the J end lost 1 base, and 7 bases lay between the germline ends. This CDR3 comprises 13 residues. For the CDR3, the DNA is TGTGCTAGTGAGCAGCTGAACACCGGGGAGCTGTTTTTT. As protein: CASEQLNTGELFF.

The rearrangement joins TRBV5-1 to TRBJ1-4; tentative D call: TRBD1 (6 bases). Trimming removed 3 bases from V and 5 bases from J, with 11 bases in between. This CDR3 has 14 residues. CDR1 and CDR2 from the germline V gene are SGHRS and YFSETQ. CDR3 amino acids: CASSWGHGNEKLFF. The CDR3 nucleotides are TGCGCCAGCAGCTGGGGACATGGGAATGAAAAACTGTTTTTT.

The chain links TRBV28 to TRBJ1-4; tentatively, D is TRBD1 (6 bases). There are 12 residues in the CDR3. V was shortened by 3 bases and J by 14 bases, with 13 bases between the two germline ends. From germline, CDR1 is MDHEN and CDR2 SYDVKM. In DNA, the CDR3 is TGTGCCAGCAGTTTGTTACAGGGTATCCTGTTTTTT. It yields the protein CASSLLQGILFF.

The rearrangement uses TRBV19 and TRBJ1-2; weak D call: TRBD1 (5 bases). Germline lookup yields CDR1 LNHDA and CDR2 SQIVND (reference sequence). The CDR3 is 12 residues long. Trimming cost V 6 bases and J 8 bases, with 13 bases left between them. The CDR3 loop reads CASRGGTSGYTF. The CDR3 DNA follows: TGTGCCAGTAGGGGAGGGACGAGCGGCTACACCTTC.

As concerns this clone: No DNA is shown, since the ends of the CDR3 on it are uncertain; the CDR3 is the one TCRdb lists. The chain links TRBV21-1 to TRBJ2-2; the listed D gene, TRBD1, was not tested against the DNA. TRBV21-1 counts as a pseudogene. Both ends counted, the CDR3 spans 19 residues. The CDR3 protein is CASSLWGQGIYLNTGELFF.

This chain connects TRBV9 to TRBJ2-5; 12 bases agree with TRBD2. CDR3 size: 17 residues. Trimming at V came to 0 bases and at J to 7 bases, leaving 10 bases not matched to a gene. CDR1 SGDLS and CDR2 YYNGEE come from the germline V gene. CDR3 nucleotides: TGTGCCAGCAGCGTAGCTGATGGACTAGCGGGGATCCCGACCCAGTACTTC. Protein: CASSVADGLAGIPTQYF. The complete variable domain, with remaining parts taken from reference TRBV9 and TRBJ2-5, reads DSGVTQTPKHLITATGQRVTLRCSPRSGDLSVYWYQQSLDQGLQFLIQYYNGEERAKGNILERFSAQQFPDLHSELNLSSLELGDSALYFCASSVADGLAGIPTQYFGPGTRLLVL.

This clone was seen a single time. The chain combines TRBV7-3 with TRBJ1-2; D is perhaps TRBD1 (5 bases). The ends were cut back, 0 bases at V and 8 bases at J, with 10 bases in the middle. Germline V gene lookup returns CDR1 SGHTA and CDR2 FQGTGA. There are 13 residues in the CDR3. This CDR3 is CASSLTGGEGYTF. CDR3 nucleotides: TGTGCCAGCAGCTTAACCGGGGGAGAGGGCTACACCTTC.

The chain is built from TRBV9 and TRBJ1-3, with 7 bases that match TRBD1. Germline CDR1 and CDR2: SGDLS and YYNGEE. Trimming at V came to 2 bases and at J to 4 bases, leaving 3 bases not matched to a gene. The CDR3 runs to 14 residues. CDR3 in DNA: TGTGCCAGCAGCGTCGGACAGGCCGGAAACACCATATATTTT. This codes for CASSVGQAGNTIYF.

The chain is built from TRBV5-4 and TRBJ1-1; D ambiguous. CDR3 length equals 14 residues. V lost 2 bases and J 1 base, leaving 9 bases between the germline ends. The germline gives CDR1 SGHNT, CDR2 YYREEE (reference sequence). The CDR3 loop reads CASSLHQENTEAFF. The DNA for the CDR3 is TGTGCCAGCAGCTTACATCAGGAGAACACTGAAGCTTTCTTT. Complete variable domain (other parts from reference TRBV5-4 and TRBJ1-1): ETGVTQSPTHLIKTRGQQVTLRCSSQSGHNTVSWYQQALGQGPQFIFQYYREEENGRGNFPPRFSGLQFPNYSSELNVNALELDDSALYLCASSLHQENTEAFFGQGTRLTVV.

The rearrangement uses TRBV2 and TRBJ1-5, with TRBD1 as a possible D gene (5 bases). Trimming shortened V by 3 bases and J by 7 bases, and 16 bases separated the two germline ends. Germline V gene data show CDR1 as SNHLY and CDR2 as FYNNEI. This CDR3 region has 15 residues. CDR3 sequence (DNA): TGTGCCAGCAGTGACGCCCCAGGGTCTTTACAGCCCCAGCATTTT. Translation gives CASSDAPGSLQPQHF. The whole variable domain, filled in from reference TRBV2 and TRBJ1-5, reads EPEVTQTPSHQVTQMGQEVILRCVPISNHLYFYWYRQILGQKVEFLVSFYNNEISEKSEIFDDQFSVERPDGSNFTLKIRSTKLEDSAMYFCASSDAPGSLQPQHFGDGTRLSIL.

The chain employs TRBV9 and TRBJ1-1; the D gene is possibly TRBD1 (5 bases). Trimming pared 4 bases from V and 6 bases from J, leaving 10 bases between. The CDR3 runs 12 residues. Germline lookup yields CDR1 SGDLS and CDR2 YYNGEE. The CDR3 coding sequence is TGTGCCAGCAGCTCTCCGGGGGCTGAAGCTTTCTTT. Its translation: CASSSPGAEAFF.